These 30 T cell receptor beta chains came from one sample sequenced in a study of spatial heterogeneity in lung cancer. TCRdb redid the calling of the 5' RACE reads with MiXCR, one entry per CDR3 protein. The sample lists approximately 110,000 distinct CDR3 sequences, roughly a tenth occurring once. Indicated time point: blood at routine non-recurrence follow-up after resection. The material was PBMCs, obtained at follow-up. The receptors come from a female donor with early-stage non-small cell lung cancer.

This clonotype occurred a few times. This sequence joins TRBV29-1 and TRBJ1-2; 8 bases fit TRBD1. The J segment lost 0 bases and the V segment lost 5 bases, leaving 2 bases of the junction unmatched. Germline CDR1 and CDR2: SQVTM and ANQGSEA. The CDR3 loop spans 13 amino acids. The CDR3 loop is CSVLDRANYGYTF. CDR3 bases: TGCAGCGTTTTGGACAGGGCTAACTATGGCTACACCTTC.

The genes are TRBV9 and TRBJ1-1, with unresolved D. Germline CDR1 SGDLS, CDR2 YYNGEE. Deletions cut 2 bases from V and 1 base from J, with 6 bases between. CDR3 length: 13 residues. The CDR3 sequence is CASSVGKNTEAFF. The CDR3 nucleotides read TGTGCCAGCAGCGTTGGTAAGAACACTGAAGCTTTCTTT.

CDR3 loop: CSARVGLGLLKTQYF. The CDR3 DNA sequence: TGCAGTGCTAGAGTTGGTCTAGGGCTTCTGAAGACCCAGTACTTC. The J gene is TRBJ2-5, the V gene TRBV20-1; D is unclear. The CDR3 is 15 amino acids. The germline CDR1 and CDR2 sequences are DFQATT and SNEGSKA (reference sequence). V lost 1 base and J 6 bases, leaving 18 bases between the germline ends.

This clonotype was detected only a few times. The rearrangement joins TRBV20-1 to TRBJ2-1, with 8 bases identical to TRBD2. The V and J ends lost 5 bases and 0 bases, in that order; junction bases with no gene match: 9. CDR3 length equals 16 residues. Germline CDR1 and CDR2: DFQATT and SNEGSKA (reference sequence). CDR3 sequence: CSAPSLGRASYNEQFF. DNA of the CDR3: TGCAGTGCTCCATCGCTCGGGAGGGCCTCCTACAATGAGCAGTTCTTC.

The V call is TRBV9, the J call TRBJ2-3; D is perhaps TRBD2 (6 bases). The V gene's germline CDR1 is SGDLS and CDR2 YYNGEE. The ends were cut back, 0 bases at V and 5 bases at J, with 25 bases in the middle. This CDR3 contains 19 residues. The CDR3: CASSVATSPRESVQDTQYF. In DNA, the CDR3 is TGTGCCAGCAGCGTAGCTACGTCCCCCCGGGAGTCGGTACAAGATACGCAGTATTTT.

This clonotype was seen at least ten times. The chain employs TRBV27 and TRBJ2-3; the D call may be TRBD1 or TRBD2 (5 bases each). CDR3 length equals 17 residues. V lost 1 base, J lost 4 bases, and 18 bases lay in between. CDR1 is MNHEY and CDR2 is SMNVEV in the germline V gene (reference sequence). The CDR3 bases are TGTGCCAGCAGTTTATGGGACGCAAGTACCCGCGCAGATACGCAGTATTTT. Protein sequence: CASSLWDASTRADTQYF.

The CDR3 here is CASSFGLKETQYF. The CDR3 DNA follows: TGTGCCAGCAGTTTTGGCCTGAAGGAGACCCAGTACTTC. The chain couples TRBV12-3 or TRBV12-4 to TRBJ2-5, with D unclear. The CDR3 sequence is 13 residues long. Trimming cost V 3 bases and J 5 bases, with 10 bases left between them.

The rearrangement links TRBV28 to TRBJ2-1; TRBD2 might be the D (5 bases). Germline loops: CDR1 MDHEN, CDR2 SYDVKM. CDR3 length: 15 residues. V was pared by 5 bases and J by 8 bases, with 19 bases between. The CDR3 DNA reads TGTGCCAGCAGTATCCCAGTTGTGGGGAGCTATGAGCAGTTCTTC. Translation: CASSIPVVGSYEQFF.

The chain links TRBV25-1 to TRBJ1-2; possibly TRBD1 for D (6 bases). Trimming pared 1 base from V and 6 bases from J, leaving 15 bases between. The germline gives CDR1 MGHDK, CDR2 SYGVNS. CDR3 length: 15 amino acids. CDR3 amino acids: CASSESVGRGHGYTF. The CDR3 region has the DNA TGTGCCAGCAGTGAATCAGTAGGCAGGGGTCATGGCTACACCTTC.

Turning to this clonotype: This is likely a read error, given that the CDR3 carries no conserved phenylalanine or tryptophan at its end. The rearrangement links TRBV18 to TRBJ1-1, with TRBD1 identical over 9 bases. V trimming: 3 bases; J trimming: 1 base; junction bases outside the gene matches: 6. Germline V gene sequence: CDR1 KGHSH, CDR2 LQKENI. This CDR3 is 16 amino acids long. CDR3 sequence reads: CASSPLTGGGNTEAFL. CDR3 nucleotides: TGTGCCAGCTCACCTCTGACAGGGGGTGGGAACACTGAAGCTTTCTTG.

This clonotype has just a few counts. This chain connects TRBV4-2 to TRBJ2-6; no clear D. Germline V gene sequence: CDR1 LGHNA, CDR2 YNFKEQ. CDR3 size: 15 residues. The V end was cut by 3 bases, the J end by 0 bases, with 6 bases between. The CDR3 DNA is TGTGCCAGCAGCCAGGAGTACTCTGGGGCCAACGTCCTGACTTTC. It translates to CASSQEYSGANVLTF.

This clonotype has more than one count but fewer than ten. V and J are TRBV6-2 or TRBV6-3 and TRBJ2-7, with 8 bases that match TRBD2. J was trimmed by 2 bases and V by 4 bases; bases with no gene match: 4. Germline CDR1 reads MNHEY; CDR2 reads SVGEGT. This CDR3 has 14 residues. Written as DNA, the CDR3 is TGTGCCAGCAGTTCCCCGGGACTAGCCTACGAGCAGTACGTC. Its translation: CASSSPGLAYEQYV.

V usage is TRBV6-1 and J usage is TRBJ1-5; unclear D gene. The CDR3 runs to 15 residues. Trimming took off 2 bases at V and 2 bases at J, with 10 bases between the two ends. Germline assignment: CDR1 MNHNS and CDR2 SASEGT. The CDR3 region is CASSERGNGNQPQHF. In DNA, the CDR3 is TGTGCCAGCAGTGAACGTGGGAATGGCAATCAGCCCCAGCATTTT.

V usage is TRBV12-3 or TRBV12-4 and J usage is TRBJ2-5, with D uncertain. This CDR3 spans 13 amino acids. Deletions cut 8 bases from V and 4 bases from J, with 14 bases between. This CDR3 reads CASGLVQLETQYF. Here the CDR3 DNA reads TGTGCCAGCGGTCTGGTACAACTAGAGACCCAGTACTTC.

This clonotype occurred many times. J is TRBJ2-1 and V is TRBV28; no clear D gene. The CDR3 is 13 residues long. Per germline, CDR1 MDHEN and CDR2 SYDVKM. Trimming took 3 bases from V and 6 from J, leaving 9 bases between them. CDR3 loop: CASSFGSGNEQFF. The CDR3 DNA reads TGTGCCAGCAGTTTTGGGTCTGGCAATGAGCAGTTCTTC.

This clonotype was counted between two and nine times. This rearrangement joins TRBV6-2 or TRBV6-3 to TRBJ2-4; D tentatively reads TRBD1 or TRBD2 (5 bases each). Deletions cut 7 bases from V and 3 bases from J, with 22 bases between. Germline CDR1 reads MNHEY; CDR2 reads SVGEGT. The length of the CDR3 is 17 residues. The CDR3 bases are TGTGCCAGCACCATCACAGGAGGATTATACGGCAAAAACATTCAGTACTTC. This gives the protein CASTITGGLYGKNIQYF.

Many counts were recorded for this clonotype. The gene calls are TRBV6-2 or TRBV6-3 and TRBJ2-1, with 14 bases that match TRBD2. Losses at the gene ends were 6 bases for V and 6 bases for J; bases not matched to a gene: 7. CDR1 is MNHEY, CDR2 SVGEGT, per germline. CDR3 length equals 16 residues. CDR3 sequence: CASRRPGLAGVNEQFF. CDR3 in DNA: TGTGCCAGCAGACGGCCGGGACTAGCGGGAGTCAATGAGCAGTTCTTC.

The sample holds a few counts of this clonotype. The chain employs TRBV7-3 and TRBJ2-6; D is ambiguous. Germline V gives CDR1 SGHTA, CDR2 FQGTGA. Trimming cost V 5 bases and J 4 bases, with 12 bases left between them. CDR3 size: 15 residues. CDR3 nucleotide sequence: TGTGCCAGCAGCGGAAGCCGGTCCGGGGCCAACGTCCTGACTTTC. It is translated as CASSGSRSGANVLTF.

This clonotype was detected ten times or more. The rearrangement links TRBV3-1 to TRBJ2-3; no clear D. Germline-derived CDR1 and CDR2 are LGHDT and YNNKEL (reference sequence). The V and J ends lost 3 bases and 9 bases respectively, with 16 bases between them. The CDR3 extends over 14 amino acids. CDR3 coding DNA: TGTGCCAGCAGCCAGGATAACTACGGATTCACGCAGTATTTT. Translated: CASSQDNYGFTQYF.

This clonotype has a handful of counts. The rearrangement uses TRBV30 and TRBJ2-7, with D maybe TRBD2 (5 bases). V was trimmed by 2 bases and J by 1 base, leaving 12 bases between them. This CDR3 has 14 amino acids. Germline V lookup: CDR1 GTSNPN, CDR2 SVGIG (reference sequence). CDR3 bases: TGTGCCTGGAGTTCAGGAGGTGGATCCTACGAGCAGTACGTC. It translates to CAWSSGGGSYEQYV.

The chain couples TRBV9 to TRBJ2-5; 7 bases are shared with TRBD2. The germline gives CDR1 SGDLS, CDR2 YYNGEE. This CDR3 has 14 amino acids. Unmatched junction bases numbered 5, after V lost 5 bases and J lost 1 base. CDR3 sequence: CASSERDLQETQYF. As DNA, the CDR3 is TGTGCCAGCAGTGAGCGGGATCTCCAAGAGACCCAGTACTTC.

The genes are TRBV28 and TRBJ1-4; D ambiguous. The V gene's germline CDR1 is MDHEN and CDR2 SYDVKM. CDR3 length equals 14 residues. Between the trimmed V and J ends, which lost 3 bases and 3 bases, there was a span of 8 bases. The CDR3, as DNA: TGTGCCAGCAGTTTTAGTGGAGCTAATGAAAAACTGTTTTTT. Its translation: CASSFSGANEKLFF.

This chain connects TRBV6-5 to TRBJ1-2, with D unclear. Germline CDR1 MNHEY, CDR2 SVGAGI. The CDR3 extends over 15 amino acids. Trimming took off 2 bases at V and 8 bases at J, with 18 bases between the two ends. The CDR3 spells CASSYRMDGGGGYTF. Written as DNA, the CDR3 is TGTGCCAGCAGTTACCGCATGGACGGCGGCGGAGGCTACACCTTC.

In this sample, this clonotype turned up a few times. CDR3 bases: TGTGCCACCAGTGATTCAGGACTGTGGAGGGAGCTGTTTTTT. Amino acids: CATSDSGLWRELFF. The chain carries TRBV24-1 and TRBJ2-2, with D perhaps matching TRBD2 (5 bases). The CDR3 is 14 amino acids. V was pared by 2 bases and J by 9 bases, with 12 bases between. The germline V gene encodes CDR1 KGHDR and CDR2 SFDVKD.

This clonotype was seen more than once but under ten times. The rearrangement uses TRBV30 and TRBJ2-7; D remains unclear. The V gene's germline CDR1 is GTSNPN and CDR2 SVGIG (reference sequence). This CDR3 has 13 residues. V was trimmed by 4 bases and J by 5 bases, leaving 15 bases between them. Written as DNA, the CDR3 is TGTGCCTGGATGAGAGAAGGTCGCAACGAGCAGTACTTC. Translating it yields CAWMREGRNEQYF.

This clonotype was found a few times. The chain carries TRBV5-1 and TRBJ2-7; 7 nucleotides agree with TRBD2. This CDR3 is built from 15 residues. Germline lookup yields CDR1 SGHRS and CDR2 YFSETQ. V was pared by 0 bases and J by 5 bases, with 8 bases of the junction left unmatched. This CDR3 is CASSLGNGGSHEQYF. The CDR3 coding sequence is TGCGCCAGCAGCTTGGGAAACGGCGGGAGCCACGAGCAGTACTTC.

The chain combines TRBV20-1 with TRBJ2-2; TRBD2 agrees at 9 bases. Germline values: CDR1 DFQATT, CDR2 SNEGSKA (reference sequence). This CDR3 comprises 15 residues. After removal of 3 bases from V and 5 bases from J, the junction contained 7 bases not matched to a gene. The CDR3 protein is CSASTGLAKTGELFF. The DNA of the CDR3 is TGCAGTGCTAGTACGGGACTAGCTAAAACCGGGGAGCTGTTTTTT.

This clonotype was counted many times. V usage is TRBV10-3 and J usage is TRBJ1-1; a weak D match, TRBD1 (6 bases). The CDR3 contains 14 residues. Per germline, CDR1 ENHRY and CDR2 SYGVKD. The V end lost 0 bases, the J end lost 2 bases, and 7 bases lay between the germline ends. The CDR3: CAISESQGNTEAFF. As DNA, the CDR3 is TGTGCCATCAGTGAGTCACAGGGAAACACTGAAGCTTTCTTT.

The table lists this clonotype with many counts. The chain carries TRBV7-8 and TRBJ2-1; 7 bases fit TRBD2. This CDR3 is 15 amino acids long. Germline CDR1 SGHVS, CDR2 FQNEAQ. V shed 1 base, J shed 3 bases, and the junction held 3 bases outside the gene matches. The CDR3 DNA reads as TGTGCCAGCAGCTTAGTTGGGGGGGTCTACAATGAGCAGTTCTTC. This gives the protein CASSLVGGVYNEQFF.

The V gene is TRBV6-5, the J gene TRBJ2-5; TRBD1 matches at 8 bases. CDR1 and CDR2 (germline): MNHEY, SVGAGI. The CDR3 spans 12 residues. The junction had 1 base not matched to a gene; V was cut back by 6 bases and J by 4 bases. Here the CDR3 reads CASRDRGETQYF. Here the CDR3 DNA reads TGTGCCAGCAGAGACAGGGGAGAGACCCAGTACTTC.